This T cell receptor (beta chain) derives from a study of T-cell reconstitution after alpha-beta-depleted transplantation in children. Preparation of the TCRbeta library was carried out with unique molecular identifiers. TCRdb called the PCR reads again in MiXCR, with one record for every CDR3 protein. The sample shows over 550,000 distinct CDR3 sequences, 8% to 11% of them seen only once. This clonotype was seen at least ten times. CDR3 length equals 13 residues. The junction had 6 bases not matched to a gene; V was cut back by 4 bases and J by 10 bases. The source of this sequence is a human donor who donated a stem cell graft to a child with acute myeloid leukemia. The chain links TRBV12-3 or TRBV12-4 to TRBJ2-1; 8 bases align to TRBD2. Source: PBMCs from the stem cell graft donor, taken from the stem cell graft. The CDR3, as DNA: TGTGCCAGCAGTTCCGGGACTAGTGTCGAGCAGTTCTTC. Translation gives CASSSGTSVEQFF.